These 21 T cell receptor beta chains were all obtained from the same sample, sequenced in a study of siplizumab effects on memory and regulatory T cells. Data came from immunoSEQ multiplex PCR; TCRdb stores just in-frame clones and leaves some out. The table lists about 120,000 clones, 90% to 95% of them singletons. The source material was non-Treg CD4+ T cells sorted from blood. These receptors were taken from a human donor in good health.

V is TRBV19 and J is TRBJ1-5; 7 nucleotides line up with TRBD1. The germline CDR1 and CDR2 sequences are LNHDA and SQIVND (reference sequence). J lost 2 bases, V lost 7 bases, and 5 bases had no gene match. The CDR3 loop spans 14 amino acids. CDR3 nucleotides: TGTGCCAGTAACGGACAGGTGGGCAATCAGCCCCAGCATTTT. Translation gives CASNGQVGNQPQHF. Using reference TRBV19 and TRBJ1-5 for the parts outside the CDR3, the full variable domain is DGGITQSPKYLFRKEGQNVTLSCEQNLNHDAMYWYRQDPGQGLRLIYYSQIVNDFQKGDIAEGYSVSREKKESFPLTVTSAQKNPTAFYLCASNGQVGNQPQHFGDGTRLSIL.

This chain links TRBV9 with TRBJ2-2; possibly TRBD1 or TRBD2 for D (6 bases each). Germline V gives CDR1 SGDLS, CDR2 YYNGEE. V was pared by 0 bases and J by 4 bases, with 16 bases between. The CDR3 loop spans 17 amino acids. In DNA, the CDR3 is TGTGCCAGCAGCGTAGAGGTAGGGGGGCGAGGCACCGGGGAGCTGTTTTTT. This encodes CASSVEVGGRGTGELFF.

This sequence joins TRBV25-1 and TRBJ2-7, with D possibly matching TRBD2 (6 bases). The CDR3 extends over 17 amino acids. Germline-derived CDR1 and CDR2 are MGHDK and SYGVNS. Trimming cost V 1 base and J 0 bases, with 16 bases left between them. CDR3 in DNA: TGTGCCAGCAGTGAATTGGGACCGGGGAGGCCCTCCTACGAGCAGTACTTC. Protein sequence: CASSELGPGRPSYEQYF.

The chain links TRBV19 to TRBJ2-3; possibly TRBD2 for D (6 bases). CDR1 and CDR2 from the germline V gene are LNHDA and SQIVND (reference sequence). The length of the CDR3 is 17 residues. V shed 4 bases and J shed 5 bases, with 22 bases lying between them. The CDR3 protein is CASSRPGLRPVLDTQYF. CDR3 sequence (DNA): TGTGCCAGTAGTAGACCGGGACTCCGGCCGGTTTTAGATACGCAGTATTTT.

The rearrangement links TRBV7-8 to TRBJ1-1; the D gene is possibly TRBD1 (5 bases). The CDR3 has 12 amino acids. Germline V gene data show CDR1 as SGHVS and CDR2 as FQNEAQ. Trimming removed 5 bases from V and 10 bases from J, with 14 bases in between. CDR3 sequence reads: CASSGSSGGAFF. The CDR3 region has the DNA TGTGCCAGCAGCGGGAGCTCTGGGGGAGCTTTCTTT.

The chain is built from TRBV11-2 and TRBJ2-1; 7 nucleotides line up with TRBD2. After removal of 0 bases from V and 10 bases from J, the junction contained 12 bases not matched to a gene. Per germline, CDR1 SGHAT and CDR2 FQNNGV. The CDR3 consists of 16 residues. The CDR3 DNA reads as TGTGCCAGCAGCTTAGATTCCAGCGGGGCTATCAGAGAGCAGTTCTTC. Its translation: CASSLDSSGAIREQFF.

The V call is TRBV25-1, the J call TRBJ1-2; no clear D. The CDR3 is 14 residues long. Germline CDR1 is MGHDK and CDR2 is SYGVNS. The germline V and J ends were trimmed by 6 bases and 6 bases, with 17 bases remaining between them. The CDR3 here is CASSMPGSRNGYTF. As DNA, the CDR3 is TGTGCCAGCAGCATGCCCGGGAGCAGGAATGGCTACACCTTC.

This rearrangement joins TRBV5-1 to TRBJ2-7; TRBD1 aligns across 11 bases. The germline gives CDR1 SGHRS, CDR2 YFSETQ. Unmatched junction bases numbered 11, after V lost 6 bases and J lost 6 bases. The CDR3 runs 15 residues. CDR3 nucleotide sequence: TGCGCCAGCACCAACGATGGGACAGGGGGTCGCGAGCAGTACTTC. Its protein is CASTNDGTGGREQYF.

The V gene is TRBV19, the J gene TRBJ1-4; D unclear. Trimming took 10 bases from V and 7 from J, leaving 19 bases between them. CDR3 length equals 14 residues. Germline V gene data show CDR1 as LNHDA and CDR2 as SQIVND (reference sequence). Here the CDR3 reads CATLGGGLGEKLFF. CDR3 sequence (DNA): TGTGCCACCCTGGGAGGCGGCCTCGGTGAAAAACTGTTTTTT.

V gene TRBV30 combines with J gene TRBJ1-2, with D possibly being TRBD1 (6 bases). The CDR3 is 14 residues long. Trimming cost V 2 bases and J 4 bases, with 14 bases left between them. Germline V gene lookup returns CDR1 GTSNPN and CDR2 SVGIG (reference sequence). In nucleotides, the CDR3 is TGTGCCTGGAGTCTACAGGGTGGGGGCTATGGCTACACCTTC. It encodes CAWSLQGGGYGYTF.

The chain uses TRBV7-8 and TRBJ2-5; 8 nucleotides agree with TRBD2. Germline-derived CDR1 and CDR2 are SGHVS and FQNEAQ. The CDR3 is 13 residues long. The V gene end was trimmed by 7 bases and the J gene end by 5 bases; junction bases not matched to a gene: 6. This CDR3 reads CASNPGGEETQYF. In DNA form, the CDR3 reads TGTGCCAGCAACCCCGGGGGGGAGGAGACCCAGTACTTC.

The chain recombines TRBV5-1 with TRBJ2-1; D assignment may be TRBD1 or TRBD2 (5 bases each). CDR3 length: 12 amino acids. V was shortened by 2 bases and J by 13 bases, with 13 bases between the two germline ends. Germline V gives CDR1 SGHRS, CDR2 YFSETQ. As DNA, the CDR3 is TGCGCCAGCAGCTTCGACCGGGACCGACAGTTCTTC. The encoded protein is CASSFDRDRQFF.

DNA for the CDR3: TGTGCCATCAGGGGGAGCGACTCCGGGGAGCTGTTTTTT. It encodes CAIRGSDSGELFF. The chain carries TRBV10-3 and TRBJ2-2, with a possible D match to TRBD2 (5 bases). CDR1 is ENHRY and CDR2 is SYGVKD in the germline V gene. V lost 6 bases and J lost 6, with 11 bases in between. The CDR3 totals 13 residues.

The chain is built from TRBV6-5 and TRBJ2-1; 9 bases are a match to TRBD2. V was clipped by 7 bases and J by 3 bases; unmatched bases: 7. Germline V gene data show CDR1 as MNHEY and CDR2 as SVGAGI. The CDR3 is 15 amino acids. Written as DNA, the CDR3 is TGTGCCAGCACTACGACTAGCGGAATCTACAATGAGCAGTTCTTC. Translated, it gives CASTTTSGIYNEQFF.

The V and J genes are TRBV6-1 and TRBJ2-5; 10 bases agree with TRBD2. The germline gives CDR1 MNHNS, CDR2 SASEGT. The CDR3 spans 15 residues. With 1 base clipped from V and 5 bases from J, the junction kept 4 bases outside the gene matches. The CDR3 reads CASSEGGLARETQYF. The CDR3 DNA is TGTGCCAGCAGTGAAGGGGGACTAGCGAGGGAGACCCAGTACTTC.

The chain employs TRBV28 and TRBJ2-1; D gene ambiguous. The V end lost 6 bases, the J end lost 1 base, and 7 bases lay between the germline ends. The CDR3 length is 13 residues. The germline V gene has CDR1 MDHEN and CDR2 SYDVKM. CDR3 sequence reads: CASRDESYNEQFF. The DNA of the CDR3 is TGTGCCAGCAGGGACGAATCCTACAATGAGCAGTTCTTC.

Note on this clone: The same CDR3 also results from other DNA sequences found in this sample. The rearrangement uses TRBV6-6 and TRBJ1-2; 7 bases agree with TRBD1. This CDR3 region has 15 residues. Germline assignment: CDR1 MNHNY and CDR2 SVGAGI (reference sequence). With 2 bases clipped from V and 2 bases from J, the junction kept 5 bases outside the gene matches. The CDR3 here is CASSYPGTDNYGYTF. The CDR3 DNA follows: TGTGCCAGCAGTTACCCCGGGACAGACAACTATGGCTACACCTTC.

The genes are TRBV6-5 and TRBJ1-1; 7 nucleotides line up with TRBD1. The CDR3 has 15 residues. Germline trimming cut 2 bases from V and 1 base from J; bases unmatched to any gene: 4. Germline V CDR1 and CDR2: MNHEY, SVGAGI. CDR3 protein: CASSYPDRPNTEAFF. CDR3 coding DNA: TGTGCCAGCAGTTACCCGGACAGGCCGAACACTGAAGCTTTCTTT.

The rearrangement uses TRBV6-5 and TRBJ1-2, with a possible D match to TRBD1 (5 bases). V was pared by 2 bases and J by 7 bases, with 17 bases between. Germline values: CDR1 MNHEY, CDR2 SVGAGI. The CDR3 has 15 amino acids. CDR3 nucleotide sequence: TGTGCCAGCAGTTACGCCTATTTGGGGGAGGGTGGCTACACCTTC. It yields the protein CASSYAYLGEGGYTF.

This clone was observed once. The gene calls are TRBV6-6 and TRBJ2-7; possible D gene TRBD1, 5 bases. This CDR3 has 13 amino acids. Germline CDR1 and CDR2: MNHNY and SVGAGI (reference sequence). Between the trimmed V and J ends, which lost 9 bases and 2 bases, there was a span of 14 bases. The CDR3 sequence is CASTGHITYEQYF. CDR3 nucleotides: TGTGCCAGTACAGGACACATCACCTACGAGCAGTACTTC.

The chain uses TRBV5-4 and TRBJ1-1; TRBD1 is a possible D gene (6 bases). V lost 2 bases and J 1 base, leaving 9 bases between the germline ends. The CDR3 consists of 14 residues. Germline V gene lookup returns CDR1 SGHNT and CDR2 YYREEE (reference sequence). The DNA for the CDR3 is TGTGCCAGCAGCTTCTCGACAGGGAACACTGAAGCTTTCTTT. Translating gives CASSFSTGNTEAFF.